This T cell receptor (beta chain) was sequenced in a study of T cell responses to AZD1222 COVID-19 vaccine. TCRdb's table, derived via immunoSEQ multiplex PCR, lists solely in-frame clones and lacks some. The table lists 160,000 or so clones, roughly 90% of them singletons. About this clone: Antigen: not known.

The CDR3 contains 15 residues. The V gene end was trimmed by 8 bases and the J gene end by 4 bases; junction bases not matched to a gene: 11. Per the germline V gene, CDR1 is WNHNN and CDR2 is SYGVQD (reference sequence). Recipients boosted at about 4 weeks or about 12 weeks are pooled. Regarding the study as a whole: Clonal diversity may have been underestimated, and the donors were mostly white British, with more females than males.

The sequence was collected from an adult who received the AZD1222 COVID-19 vaccine. The sequencing here drew on peripheral blood, taken 28 days after the second AZD1222 dose. The chain recombines TRBV10-1 with TRBJ2-3; 8 bases align to TRBD1. The CDR3 loop reads CASQNPGGAADTQYF. The CDR3 coding sequence is TGCGCCAGCCAGAACCCAGGGGGCGCCGCAGATACGCAGTATTTT.